This record looks at one T cell receptor (beta chain) sequence and its context. TCRdb keeps only in-frame clones here, not all; method: immunoSEQ multiplex PCR. The sample shows roughly 64,000 clones, around 96% of them seen only once. This record belongs to a study of T cell changes during pregnancy in multiple sclerosis. Germline V gene lookup returns CDR1 MNHEY and CDR2 SMNVEV (reference sequence). The CDR3 is made up of 17 amino acids. Losses at the gene ends were 5 bases for V and 7 bases for J; bases not matched to a gene: 14. The chain is built from TRBV27 and TRBJ2-1, with TRBD2 matching over 10 bases. The specimen was CD8+ T cells from peripheral blood mononuclear cells, collected after pregnancy. The receptor's source is a female donor with multiple sclerosis, enrolled in a pregnancy study. This CDR3 is CASSPSKREGVSNEQFF. The CDR3 coding sequence is TGTGCCAGCAGTCCCTCCAAGCGGGAGGGCGTCTCGAATGAGCAGTTCTTC.